The 29 T cell receptor beta chains in this list originate from one sample, sequenced in a study of neurological immune-mediated disorders. TCRdb passed the 5' RACE reads through MiXCR, listing each CDR3 protein once. The sample includes approximately 46,000 distinct CDR3 sequences, roughly 3% of them seen just once. The sequenced sample consisted of PBMCs. The receptors originated from a woman in her forties or fifties with multiple sclerosis.

The sample holds many counts of this clonotype. The chain has TRBV2 and TRBJ2-5; D is possibly TRBD1 or TRBD2 (5 bases each). The CDR3 totals 12 residues. CDR1 is SNHLY and CDR2 is FYNNEI in the germline V gene. V was trimmed by 4 bases and J by 9 bases, leaving 12 bases between them. Here the CDR3 DNA reads TGTGCCAGCAGTGTAGGGACCGCGGCCCAGTACTTC. It translates to CASSVGTAAQYF.

This clonotype was seen repeatedly, ten times or more. This chain connects TRBV12-3 or TRBV12-4 to TRBJ2-3, with D maybe TRBD2 (6 bases). The CDR3 totals 14 residues. V lost 2 bases, J lost 3 bases, and 9 bases lay in between. In DNA form, the CDR3 reads TGTGCCAGCAGTTTATGGGGGGTGACAGATACGCAGTATTTT. It specifies CASSLWGVTDTQYF.

This clonotype has a count of ten or more. The gene calls are TRBV5-1 and TRBJ2-7; unclear D gene. The ends were cut back, 1 base at V and 2 bases at J, with 4 bases in the middle. Germline-derived CDR1 and CDR2 are SGHRS and YFSETQ. The CDR3 covers 12 residues. CDR3 nucleotides: TGCGCCAGCAGCTTGAAACCCTACGAGCAGTACTTC. It specifies CASSLKPYEQYF.

This clonotype came up many times. The J gene is TRBJ2-2, the V gene TRBV4-1, with 9 positions matching TRBD2. The V gene end was trimmed by 3 bases and the J gene end by 3 bases; junction bases not matched to a gene: 11. CDR1 and CDR2 (germline): MGHRA, YSYEKL. The CDR3 covers 18 residues. The CDR3 nucleotides are TGCGCCAGCAGCCACCAGGCACTGGCGGGAGGGTACACCGGGGAGCTGTTTTTT. It yields the protein CASSHQALAGGYTGELFF.

This clonotype was observed at least ten times. The CDR3 bases are TGCGCCAGCTGCGTCCGTCGGCAAGAGACCCAGTACTTC. It is translated as CASCVRRQETQYF. The rearrangement joins TRBV10-2 to TRBJ2-5; D not resolved. V gave up 8 bases and J gave up 2 bases, with 12 bases separating them. CDR1 and CDR2 (germline): WSHSY, SAAADI. This CDR3 has 13 residues.

This clonotype was seen ten or more times. V is TRBV20-1 and J is TRBJ2-1; 7 bases fit TRBD2. There are 15 residues in the CDR3. CDR1 is DFQATT, CDR2 SNEGSKA, per germline (reference sequence). With 0 bases clipped from V and 4 bases from J, the junction kept 6 bases outside the gene matches. The CDR3 is CSARDEVAGYNEQFF. CDR3 sequence (DNA): TGCAGTGCTAGAGATGAGGTAGCGGGTTACAATGAGCAGTTCTTC.

This clonotype showed up many times. The chain links TRBV7-2 to TRBJ2-2, with 7 bases aligning to TRBD2. CDR1 is SGHTA, CDR2 FQGNSA, per germline. V trimming: 0 bases; J trimming: 6 bases; junction bases outside the gene matches: 4. The length of the CDR3 is 15 residues. The CDR3 loop is CASSLAAGASGELFF. CDR3 nucleotide sequence: TGTGCCAGCAGCTTAGCTGCGGGAGCTTCCGGGGAGCTGTTTTTT.

This clonotype was seen ten or more times. The rearrangement uses TRBV5-1 and TRBJ2-2; 7 bases are a match to TRBD1. V shed 6 bases, J shed 4 bases, and the junction held 6 bases outside the gene matches. This CDR3 is built from 14 residues. Germline loops: CDR1 SGHRS, CDR2 YFSETQ. The CDR3 DNA follows: TGCGCCAGCAACCGACAGGGTGTCACCGGGGAGCTGTTTTTT. Protein sequence: CASNRQGVTGELFF.

There are many counts of this clonotype. The chain uses TRBV18 and TRBJ2-1; 12 bases align to TRBD2. Germline V gene lookup returns CDR1 KGHSH and CDR2 LQKENI. The CDR3 extends over 15 amino acids. After removal of 4 bases from V and 8 bases from J, the junction contained 6 bases not matched to a gene. The CDR3 loop reads CASSRPGLAGDEQFF. DNA of the CDR3: TGTGCCAGCTCACGACCGGGACTAGCGGGCGATGAGCAGTTCTTC.

This clonotype was observed at least ten times. The chain uses TRBV5-1 and TRBJ2-5; 7 nucleotides line up with TRBD2. Germline V gene data show CDR1 as SGHRS and CDR2 as YFSETQ. The CDR3 sequence is 15 residues long. J lost 3 bases, V lost 3 bases, and 8 bases had no gene match. CDR3 DNA sequence: TGCGCCAGCAGCTACCGGACTAGAGGGGAAGAGACCCAGTACTTC. This translates into CASSYRTRGEETQYF.

Ten or more counts support this clonotype. The V and J genes are TRBV10-1 and TRBJ1-5, with unresolved D. V lost 5 bases to trimming and J lost 5 bases, with 10 bases between them. Germline CDR1 is WNHNN and CDR2 is SYGVQD (reference sequence). The CDR3 totals 13 residues. The CDR3 sequence is CASSPGVDQPQHF. The CDR3 region has the DNA TGCGCCAGCAGTCCTGGGGTCGATCAGCCCCAGCATTTT.

This clonotype was recorded at least ten times. The rearrangement joins TRBV4-2 to TRBJ1-2; 7 bases are shared with TRBD1. The CDR3 spans 14 residues. Germline CDR1 LGHNA, CDR2 YNFKEQ. Trimming cost V 5 bases and J 2 bases; bases outside gene matches: 5. Here the CDR3 reads CASSSQTGNYGYTF. DNA for the CDR3: TGTGCCAGCAGCTCCCAGACAGGGAACTATGGCTACACCTTC.

There are a few counts of this clonotype. A much larger clonotype is one base distant, so this may be a read error. The chain links TRBV5-6 to TRBJ1-6, with D unclear. This CDR3 is 14 amino acids long. The V end lost 3 bases, the J end lost 6 bases, and 10 bases lay between the germline ends. Germline V CDR1 and CDR2: SGHDT, YYEEEE. CDR3 sequence: CASSYGTSNSPLHF. Written as DNA, the CDR3 is TGTGCCAGCAGCTATGGAACTTCTAATTCACCCCTCCACTTT.

This clonotype has ten or more counts. The rearrangement uses TRBV7-8 and TRBJ2-7; D may be TRBD2 (5 bases). The CDR3 loop spans 15 amino acids. Germline CDR1 SGHVS, CDR2 FQNEAQ. With 0 bases removed from V and 1 base from J, the gap between germline ends came to 10 bases. CDR3 in DNA: TGTGCCAGCAGCTTAGCCGTCGGGGTATCCTACGAGCAGTACTTC. The encoded protein is CASSLAVGVSYEQYF.

This clonotype was recorded many times. The rearrangement uses TRBV7-9 and TRBJ1-1; unclear D gene. The CDR3 length is 13 residues. The V end lost 5 bases, the J end lost 7 bases, and 14 bases lay between the germline ends. The germline V gene has CDR1 SEHNR and CDR2 FQNEAQ (reference sequence). CDR3 DNA: TGTGCCAGCAGCAAATCAAGGGAAGGTGAAGCTTTCTTT. This codes for CASSKSREGEAFF. Full variable domain (outside the CDR3, taken from reference TRBV7-9 and TRBJ1-1): DTGVSQNPRHKITKRGQNVTFRCDPISEHNRLYWYRQTLGQGPEFLTYFQNEAQLEKSRLLSDRFSAERPKGSFSTLEIQRTEQGDSAMYLCASSKSREGEAFFGQGTRLTVV.

In this sample, this clonotype turned up a few times. The rearrangement joins TRBV6-5 to TRBJ2-1; 15 nucleotides match TRBD2. CDR3 length equals 16 residues. Trimming cost V 2 bases and J 8 bases; bases outside gene matches: 4. The germline gives CDR1 MNHEY, CDR2 SVGAGI. The CDR3 coding sequence is TGTGCCAGCAGTTACCCGGGGACTAGCGGGAGGCATGAGCAGTTCTTC. Its translation is CASSYPGTSGRHEQFF.

This clonotype was detected ten times or more. The CDR3 DNA reads as TGTGCCACCTCCCCACAGATTCACGTAGAGCAGTTCTTC. Translation: CATSPQIHVEQFF. The chain couples TRBV12-3 or TRBV12-4 to TRBJ2-1; the D is unclear. The CDR3 length is 13 residues. V lost 10 bases to trimming and J lost 10 bases, with 20 bases between them.

This clonotype was counted at least ten times. The rearrangement uses TRBV12-3 or TRBV12-4 and TRBJ2-7; 7 bases line up with TRBD1. After removal of 4 bases from V and 0 bases from J, the junction contained 12 bases not matched to a gene. The CDR3 is 17 residues long. The CDR3 region has the DNA TGTGCCAGCAGTTCAGCCCCCGGGACAGCCTACTCCTACGAGCAGTACTTC. Protein: CASSSAPGTAYSYEQYF.

This clonotype was seen ten or more times. The chain carries TRBV5-1 and TRBJ2-3; D gene uncertain. This CDR3 contains 15 residues. V was trimmed by 0 bases and J by 0 bases, leaving 8 bases between them. Per the germline V gene, CDR1 is SGHRS and CDR2 is YFSETQ. The CDR3 is CASSLVALSTDTQYF. The CDR3 nucleotides are TGCGCCAGCAGCTTGGTGGCCCTTAGCACAGATACGCAGTATTTT.

This clonotype was counted many times. The chain employs TRBV3-1 and TRBJ1-2, with D uncertain. The CDR3 has 14 amino acids. The V end was cut by 0 bases, the J end by 7 bases, with 12 bases between. Germline CDR1 and CDR2: LGHDT and YNNKEL (reference sequence). CDR3 amino acids: CASSQDSGYLGYTF. The CDR3 DNA sequence: TGTGCCAGCAGCCAAGATTCGGGGTATCTTGGCTACACCTTC.

This clonotype was detected many times. V gene TRBV7-2 combines with J gene TRBJ2-2; no clear D. The CDR3 contains 15 residues. Trimming stripped 5 bases from V and 0 bases from J, with 10 bases between. In germline, CDR1 is SGHTA, CDR2 FQGNSA. The CDR3 is CASSRTHANTGELFF. As DNA, the CDR3 is TGTGCCAGCAGCCGGACGCATGCGAACACCGGGGAGCTGTTTTTT.

This clonotype has ten or more counts. The rearrangement links TRBV7-6 to TRBJ1-1; 7 nucleotides align to TRBD1. Germline CDR1 SGHVS, CDR2 FNYEAQ. The CDR3 has 15 residues. The ends lost 5 bases at V and 4 bases at J; junction bases unmatched: 10. The CDR3: CASSPLTGAGTEAFF. The CDR3 region has the DNA TGTGCCAGCAGCCCCCTTACAGGGGCCGGCACTGAAGCTTTCTTT.

This clonotype was seen at least ten times. This sequence joins TRBV5-6 and TRBJ2-3, with TRBD2 matching over 10 bases. CDR1 is SGHDT and CDR2 is YYEEEE in the germline V gene. Losses at the gene ends were 3 bases for V and 3 bases for J; bases not matched to a gene: 4. This CDR3 is built from 15 residues. The CDR3 protein is CASSSSGSWTDTQYF. CDR3 sequence (DNA): TGTGCCAGCAGCTCTAGCGGGAGCTGGACAGATACGCAGTATTTT.

Turning to this clonotype: This may be a read error, as it is one base from a much larger clone. The chain has TRBV7-9 and TRBJ1-6; maybe TRBD1 (6 bases). V was clipped by 5 bases and J by 4 bases, with 12 bases between them. This CDR3 is built from 15 residues. Germline V gene sequence: CDR1 SEHNR, CDR2 FQNEAQ (reference sequence). The CDR3 nucleotides are TGTGCCAGCAGCCAACAGGGCGCTTATAATTCACCCCTCCACTTT. It specifies CASSQQGAYNSPLHF.

This clonotype was seen at least ten times. V gene TRBV20-1 combines with J gene TRBJ1-5, with no clear D. The CDR3 spans 12 residues. From germline, CDR1 is DFQATT and CDR2 SNEGSKA (reference sequence). V was pared by 2 bases and J by 3 bases, with 5 bases between. The chain's CDR3 is CSARRDNQPQHF. The CDR3 region has the DNA TGCAGTGCTAGACGGGACAATCAGCCCCAGCATTTT.

Notes on this clonotype: An end of the junction does not agree with germline; a read error may underlie this. The rearrangement links TRBV6-1 to TRBJ2-1, with 8 bases identical to TRBD1. CDR3 size: 16 residues. Germline lookup yields CDR1 MNHNS and CDR2 SASEGT. The CDR3 sequence: CVSRLGGAGGSNEQFF. The CDR3 DNA sequence: TGTGTCAGCAGATTGGGTGGAGCAGGGGGCTCAAATGAGCAGTTCTTC.

This clonotype was seen at least ten times. The gene calls are TRBV7-9 and TRBJ2-1; 10 bases fit TRBD2. Germline V gives CDR1 SEHNR, CDR2 FQNEAQ (reference sequence). The length of the CDR3 is 16 residues. Trimming at V came to 2 bases and at J to 5 bases, leaving 6 bases not matched to a gene. For the CDR3, the DNA is TGTGCCAGCAGCTTATCCCTAGCGGGAGCTCACAATGAGCAGTTCTTC. Translation: CASSLSLAGAHNEQFF.

Ten or more counts support this clonotype. The rearrangement uses TRBV7-9 and TRBJ1-6; 11 positions agree with TRBD1. CDR1 and CDR2 (germline): SEHNR, FQNEAQ (reference sequence). V was clipped by 7 bases and J by 8 bases; unmatched bases: 13. The CDR3 covers 17 residues. The CDR3 bases are TGTGCCAGCACATTCACCGGGACAGGGGGGTACGATTCACCCCTCCACTTT. This gives the protein CASTFTGTGGYDSPLHF. Full variable domain (missing parts from reference TRBV7-9 and TRBJ1-6): DTGVSQNPRHKITKRGQNVTFRCDPISEHNRLYWYRQTLGQGPEFLTYFQNEAQLEKSRLLSDRFSAERPKGSFSTLEIQRTEQGDSAMYLCASTFTGTGGYDSPLHFGNGTRLTVT.

This clonotype showed up many times. The rearrangement links TRBV5-1 to TRBJ1-6; D is perhaps TRBD1 (5 bases). The CDR3 is 15 amino acids. The V end lost 0 bases, the J end lost 8 bases, and 12 bases lay between the germline ends. The germline V gene encodes CDR1 SGHRS and CDR2 YFSETQ. CDR3 in DNA: TGCGCCAGCAGCTTGGGTCAGGGTTTGGATTCACCCCTCCACTTT. Protein sequence: CASSLGQGLDSPLHF.